These 30 T cell receptor beta chains came from one sample sequenced in a study of control samples from healthy donors and cancer patients. Only in-frame clones appear in the TCRdb table, and some are missing; sequencing was by immunoSEQ multiplex PCR. Of about 120,000 clones listed, 80% to 95% are singletons. The sequencing sample was made of blood. The receptors derive from a man aged 18-30 years in good health.

The J gene is TRBJ1-5, the V gene TRBV6-2 or TRBV6-3; no clear D gene. The V gene's germline CDR1 is MNHEY and CDR2 SVGEGT. This CDR3 has 14 amino acids. Between the trimmed V and J ends, which lost 5 bases and 1 base, there was a span of 9 bases. CDR3 bases: TGTGCCAGCAGTACTTTCTCGAGCAATCAGCCCCAGCATTTT. Amino acid sequence: CASSTFSSNQPQHF.

This chain links TRBV6-1 with TRBJ1-1; D possibly corresponds to TRBD1 (6 bases). The CDR3 length is 13 residues. V lost 2 bases, J lost 4 bases, and 8 bases lay in between. The germline CDR1 and CDR2 sequences are MNHNS and SASEGT. CDR3 amino acids: CASSEQGSTEAFF. The CDR3 coding sequence is TGTGCCAGCAGTGAACAGGGGAGCACTGAAGCTTTCTTT.

The chain has TRBV5-4 and TRBJ1-2; TRBD1 might be the D (5 bases). The germline V and J ends were trimmed by 0 bases and 0 bases, with 9 bases remaining between them. Germline-derived CDR1 and CDR2 are SGHNT and YYREEE (reference sequence). The CDR3 sequence is 15 residues long. This chain's CDR3 is CASSLVGRANYGYTF. The CDR3 DNA reads TGTGCCAGCAGCTTGGTGGGCAGGGCTAACTATGGCTACACCTTC.

This chain joins TRBV11-2 and TRBJ2-1, with D perhaps matching TRBD1 (6 bases). Trimming stripped 0 bases from V and 9 bases from J, with 12 bases between. Per germline, CDR1 SGHAT and CDR2 FQNNGV. CDR3 length: 14 residues. The CDR3 DNA reads as TGTGCCAGCAGCTTAGAAAGCAGGGGTGGTGAGCAGTTCTTC. Translation: CASSLESRGGEQFF.

The rearrangement uses TRBV29-1 and TRBJ1-2; D is ambiguous. CDR1 SQVTM and CDR2 ANQGSEA come from the germline V gene. This CDR3 is 14 amino acids long. The ends were cut back, 1 base at V and 5 bases at J, with 14 bases in the middle. The chain's CDR3 is CSVEGDAGAYGYTF. For the CDR3, the DNA is TGCAGCGTTGAAGGAGACGCCGGAGCTTATGGCTACACCTTC.

This clone came up once. The chain has TRBV7-9 and TRBJ2-2, with a possible D match to TRBD1 (5 bases). Germline V gene lookup returns CDR1 SEHNR and CDR2 FQNEAQ (reference sequence). V was cut by 3 bases and J by 7 bases, with 15 bases left in between. CDR3 length: 15 residues. CDR3 protein: CASSFWVGPNGELFF. The DNA for the CDR3 is TGTGCCAGCAGCTTTTGGGTGGGGCCGAACGGGGAGCTGTTTTTT.

This chain links TRBV3-1 (or the pseudogene TRBV3-2) with TRBJ2-7, with TRBD2 as a possible D gene (5 bases). V was pared by 0 bases and J by 0 bases, with 18 bases between. Germline loops: CDR1 LGHDT, CDR2 YNNKEL (reference sequence). The CDR3 has 18 amino acids. CDR3 sequence reads: CASSQEGSGRLLSYEQYF. In DNA, the CDR3 is TGTGCCAGCAGCCAAGAGGGCAGCGGCCGGCTACTCTCCTACGAGCAGTACTTC.

The chain carries TRBV2 and TRBJ1-1; 8 bases fit TRBD1. Trimming at V came to 7 bases and at J to 5 bases, leaving 9 bases not matched to a gene. CDR1 is SNHLY, CDR2 FYNNEI, per germline. The CDR3 length is 14 residues. The CDR3 sequence is CASTSQGVETEAFF. The CDR3 DNA reads TGTGCCAGCACCTCACAGGGGGTAGAAACTGAAGCTTTCTTT.

This chain links TRBV14 with TRBJ1-6; TRBD1 matches 10 bases. The CDR3 is made up of 15 amino acids. V gave up 4 bases and J gave up 8 bases; unmatched junction bases: 5. CDR1 is SGHDN and CDR2 is FVKESK in the germline V gene. CDR3 amino acids: CASSRTGQGYSPLHF. DNA for the CDR3: TGTGCCAGCAGCCGGACGGGACAGGGGTATTCACCCCTCCACTTT.

V is TRBV6-5 and J is TRBJ2-1; maybe TRBD2 (5 bases). The CDR3 runs 14 residues. V was shortened by 6 bases and J by 4 bases, with 13 bases between the two germline ends. The germline V gene encodes CDR1 MNHEY and CDR2 SVGAGI. The CDR3 spells CASRSGLLYNEQFF. The CDR3 region has the DNA TGTGCCAGCAGGTCTGGACTGCTGTACAATGAGCAGTTCTTC.

The CDR3 sequence is CASSFLAGGGDTQYF. The DNA of the CDR3 is TGTGCCAGCAGCTTCCTCGCGGGGGGAGGAGATACGCAGTATTTT. V is TRBV7-9 and J is TRBJ2-3, with 8 bases matching TRBD2. The length of the CDR3 is 15 residues. CDR1 is SEHNR and CDR2 is FQNEAQ in the germline V gene (reference sequence). Trimming removed 3 bases from V and 5 bases from J; junction bases left unmatched: 7.

The chain joins TRBV3-1 (or the pseudogene TRBV3-2) to TRBJ2-3; 11 bases fit TRBD2. V trimming: 4 bases; J trimming: 2 bases; junction bases outside the gene matches: 2. CDR3 length: 15 amino acids. Germline V gives CDR1 LGHDT, CDR2 YNNKEL (reference sequence). CDR3 bases: TGTGCCAGCAGCCGACTAGCGGGGTCCACAGATACGCAGTATTTT. It specifies CASSRLAGSTDTQYF.

This chain links TRBV6-1 with TRBJ1-5, with D uncertain. The CDR3 has 13 amino acids. V lost 0 bases, J lost 4 bases, and 4 bases lay in between. Germline CDR1 and CDR2: MNHNS and SASEGT. This CDR3 is CASSEAGNQPQHF. The CDR3 DNA reads TGTGCCAGCAGTGAAGCAGGGAATCAGCCCCAGCATTTT.

Only one count was recorded for this clone. The V gene is TRBV9, the J gene TRBJ2-2; D might be TRBD1 or TRBD2, each matching 5 bases. The CDR3 loop spans 16 amino acids. The germline V and J ends were trimmed by 4 bases and 6 bases, with 19 bases remaining between them. Germline loops: CDR1 SGDLS, CDR2 YYNGEE. The CDR3 DNA follows: TGTGCCAGCAGCCCGACGTGGGACGCAGCAGCCGGGGAGCTGTTTTTT. It encodes CASSPTWDAAAGELFF.

V gene TRBV5-6 combines with J gene TRBJ1-4; 7 bases line up with TRBD1. The CDR3 is 15 amino acids. V dropped 6 bases and J dropped 7; count of bases not matched to a gene: 12. CDR1 is SGHDT and CDR2 is YYEEEE in the germline V gene. CDR3 coding DNA: TGTGCCAGCAAATTGACAGGGACGGGGGGTGAAAAACTGTTTTTT. It translates to CASKLTGTGGEKLFF.

This chain links TRBV25-1 with TRBJ1-1; D uncertain. V lost 2 bases and J lost 3, with 7 bases in between. The V gene's germline CDR1 is MGHDK and CDR2 SYGVNS. The length of the CDR3 is 13 residues. The CDR3 DNA sequence: TGTGCCAGCAGTGAACAGTCGGACACTGAAGCTTTCTTT. Its translation: CASSEQSDTEAFF.

The gene calls are TRBV6-5 and TRBJ2-1; 10 bases are shared with TRBD2. Losses at the gene ends were 10 bases for V and 4 bases for J; bases not matched to a gene: 7. Germline CDR1 and CDR2: MNHEY and SVGAGI. The CDR3 is made up of 14 amino acids. The CDR3 DNA reads as TGTGCCACCGGAGGACTAGCGGTATACAATGAGCAGTTCTTC. As protein: CATGGLAVYNEQFF.

The chain uses TRBV18 and TRBJ2-2; a possible D gene is TRBD1 (5 bases). V shed 2 bases and J shed 6 bases, with 10 bases lying between them. This CDR3 comprises 14 residues. Germline V gene sequence: CDR1 KGHSH, CDR2 LQKENI. The CDR3 reads CASSPGAGAGELFF. DNA of the CDR3: TGTGCCAGCTCACCAGGGGCCGGAGCCGGGGAGCTGTTTTTT.

The J gene is TRBJ1-2, the V gene TRBV2; 7 positions match TRBD1. The CDR3 has 13 amino acids. With V trimmed by 5 bases and J by 5 bases, 5 bases remained unmatched. The V gene's germline CDR1 is SNHLY and CDR2 FYNNEI. The DNA of the CDR3 is TGTGCCAGCAGTCCAGGGGGTGGGTATGGCTACACCTTC. This sequence encodes CASSPGGGYGYTF.

The chain uses TRBV30 and TRBJ2-3; D is undetermined. The CDR3 totals 13 residues. V was clipped by 8 bases and J by 4 bases, with 16 bases between them. Germline assignment: CDR1 GTSNPN and CDR2 SVGIG (reference sequence). CDR3 bases: TGTGCCCAGGCTGAGGTTTTCGCAGATACGCAGTATTTT. Encoded protein: CAQAEVFADTQYF.

The rearrangement links TRBV14 to TRBJ2-4, with 8 bases that match TRBD2. The V gene's germline CDR1 is SGHDN and CDR2 FVKESK. This CDR3 is built from 13 residues. Losses at the gene ends were 1 base for V and 7 bases for J; bases not matched to a gene: 0. The CDR3 loop is CASSQAGGNIQYF. The CDR3 coding sequence is TGTGCCAGCAGCCAAGCGGGGGGGAACATTCAGTACTTC.

The V call is TRBV14, the J call TRBJ2-4, with unresolved D. There are 13 residues in the CDR3. Trimming shortened V by 3 bases and J by 6 bases, and 9 bases separated the two germline ends. Germline V gene lookup returns CDR1 SGHDN and CDR2 FVKESK. The CDR3 DNA is TGTGCCAGCAGCCAGTGGCGGATAAACATTCAGTACTTC. Translated: CASSQWRINIQYF.

V is TRBV3-1 (or the pseudogene TRBV3-2) and J is TRBJ1-4; TRBD1 agrees at 8 bases. The CDR3 runs to 15 residues. CDR1 and CDR2 (germline): LGHDT, YNNKEL (reference sequence). V lost 1 base and J lost 4; bases outside the gene matches: 2. CDR3 loop: CASSQGQGRNEKLFF. Here the CDR3 DNA reads TGTGCCAGCAGCCAAGGACAGGGGCGTAATGAAAAACTGTTTTTT.

V usage is TRBV5-6 and J usage is TRBJ2-7, with TRBD2 matching 8 bases. V lost 2 bases to trimming and J lost 7 bases; unmatched junction nucleotides: 8. CDR1 SGHDT and CDR2 YYEEEE come from the germline V gene. The CDR3 has 14 amino acids. The CDR3 reads CASSFGRGAPEQYF. CDR3 DNA: TGTGCCAGCAGCTTCGGGCGGGGGGCCCCGGAGCAGTACTTC.

The chain couples TRBV7-2 to TRBJ2-7, with no clear D. With 2 bases removed from V and 2 bases from J, the gap between germline ends came to 13 bases. This CDR3 spans 15 amino acids. In germline, CDR1 is SGHTA, CDR2 FQGNSA. The chain's CDR3 is CASSLLPALPYEQYF. CDR3 sequence (DNA): TGTGCCAGCAGCTTACTCCCAGCCCTCCCCTACGAGCAGTACTTC.

V usage is TRBV10-3 and J usage is TRBJ2-1; D may match TRBD1 or TRBD2 (5 bases each). CDR3 size: 15 residues. V lost 3 bases and J 3 bases, leaving 12 bases between the germline ends. Germline values: CDR1 ENHRY, CDR2 SYGVKD. CDR3: CAISELGTDYNEQFF. CDR3 in DNA: TGTGCCATCAGTGAACTAGGGACGGACTACAATGAGCAGTTCTTC.

The rearrangement links TRBV7-9 to TRBJ2-7; TRBD2 matches 8 bases. The CDR3 has 15 amino acids. The germline CDR1 and CDR2 sequences are SEHNR and FQNEAQ (reference sequence). Trimming removed 6 bases from V and 0 bases from J; junction bases left unmatched: 7. CDR3 sequence: CASSSGLGHSYEQYF. CDR3 nucleotide sequence: TGTGCCAGCAGTTCGGGACTAGGGCACTCCTACGAGCAGTACTTC.

This clone has just one count. The rearrangement uses TRBV9 and TRBJ2-3, with unresolved D. The CDR3 covers 11 residues. Between the trimmed V and J ends, which lost 8 bases and 5 bases, there was a span of 9 bases. Germline CDR1 is SGDLS and CDR2 is YYNGEE. In DNA form, the CDR3 reads TGTGCCAGTAAACGAGGAGATACGCAGTATTTT. Protein: CASKRGDTQYF.

The chain couples TRBV2 to TRBJ2-3; D is uncertain. The CDR3 runs 12 residues. Germline values: CDR1 SNHLY, CDR2 FYNNEI. V was trimmed by 7 bases and J by 9 bases, leaving 14 bases between them. The CDR3: CASTRIYRTQYF. CDR3 nucleotide sequence: TGTGCCAGCACCCGGATTTACCGCACGCAGTATTTT.

The J gene is TRBJ1-4, the V gene TRBV6-5, with 7 bases that match TRBD1. Looked up from germline, CDR1 is MNHEY and CDR2 is SVGAGI. The CDR3 extends over 14 amino acids. The V segment lost 5 bases and the J segment 11 bases; nucleotides outside the gene matches: 11. DNA for the CDR3: TGTGCCAGCAGTACTGGACAGGACCTTGGGAAACTGTTTTTT. Protein sequence: CASSTGQDLGKLFF.